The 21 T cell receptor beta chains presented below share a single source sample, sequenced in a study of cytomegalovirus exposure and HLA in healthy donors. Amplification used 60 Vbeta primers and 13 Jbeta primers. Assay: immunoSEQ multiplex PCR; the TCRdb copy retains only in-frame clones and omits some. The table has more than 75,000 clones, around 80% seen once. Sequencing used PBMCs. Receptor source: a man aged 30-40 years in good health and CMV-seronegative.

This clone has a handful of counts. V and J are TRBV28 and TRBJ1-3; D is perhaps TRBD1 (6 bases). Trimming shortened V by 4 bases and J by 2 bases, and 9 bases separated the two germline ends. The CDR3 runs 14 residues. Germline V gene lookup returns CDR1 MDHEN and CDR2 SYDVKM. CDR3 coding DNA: TGTGCCAGCAGTTCCGGACAGACTGGAAACACCATATATTTT. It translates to CASSSGQTGNTIYF.

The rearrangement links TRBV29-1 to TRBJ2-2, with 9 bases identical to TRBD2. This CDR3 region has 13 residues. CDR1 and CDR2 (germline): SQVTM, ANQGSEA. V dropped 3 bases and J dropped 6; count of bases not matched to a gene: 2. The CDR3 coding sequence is TGCAGCGTTGACGGACTAGCGTCCGGGGAGCTGTTTTTT. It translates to CSVDGLASGELFF.

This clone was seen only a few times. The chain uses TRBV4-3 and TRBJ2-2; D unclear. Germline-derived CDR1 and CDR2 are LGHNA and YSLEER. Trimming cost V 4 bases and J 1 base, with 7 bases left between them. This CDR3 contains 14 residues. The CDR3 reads CASSLSRNTGELFF. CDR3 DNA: TGCGCCAGCAGCCTGTCGAGGAACACCGGGGAGCTGTTTTTT.

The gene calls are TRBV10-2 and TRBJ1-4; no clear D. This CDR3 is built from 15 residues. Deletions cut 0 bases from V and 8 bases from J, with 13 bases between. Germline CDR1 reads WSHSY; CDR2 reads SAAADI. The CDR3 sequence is CASSESTRQNEKLFF. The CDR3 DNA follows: TGCGCCAGCAGTGAGTCGACCCGACAAAACGAAAAACTGTTTTTT.

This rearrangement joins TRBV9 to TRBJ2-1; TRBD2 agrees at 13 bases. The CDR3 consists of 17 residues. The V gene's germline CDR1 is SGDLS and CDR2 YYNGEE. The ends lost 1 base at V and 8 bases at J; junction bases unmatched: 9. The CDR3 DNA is TGTGCCAGCAGCGTAACTAGCGGGGGGGCTGGAGGGGATGAGCAGTTCTTC. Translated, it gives CASSVTSGGAGGDEQFF.

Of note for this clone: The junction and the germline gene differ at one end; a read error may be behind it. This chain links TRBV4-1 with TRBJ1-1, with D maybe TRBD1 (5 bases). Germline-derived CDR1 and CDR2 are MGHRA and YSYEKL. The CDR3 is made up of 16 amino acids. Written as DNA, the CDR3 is TGCGCCCGCAGCCAAGATCGTACAGGAACGAACACTGAAGCTTTCTTT. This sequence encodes CARSQDRTGTNTEAFF.

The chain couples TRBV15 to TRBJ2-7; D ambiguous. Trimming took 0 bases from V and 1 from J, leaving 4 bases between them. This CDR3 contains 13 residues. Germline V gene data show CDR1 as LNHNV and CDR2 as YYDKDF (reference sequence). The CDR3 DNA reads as TGTGCCACCAGCAGAGATCCTTCCTACGAGCAGTACTTC. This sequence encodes CATSRDPSYEQYF.

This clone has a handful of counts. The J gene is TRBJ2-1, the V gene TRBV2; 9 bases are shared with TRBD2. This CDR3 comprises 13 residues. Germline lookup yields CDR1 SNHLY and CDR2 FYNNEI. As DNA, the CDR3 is TGTGCGTGGCCGGGACTAGCAGGTGGTGAGCAGTTCTTC. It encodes CAWPGLAGGEQFF.

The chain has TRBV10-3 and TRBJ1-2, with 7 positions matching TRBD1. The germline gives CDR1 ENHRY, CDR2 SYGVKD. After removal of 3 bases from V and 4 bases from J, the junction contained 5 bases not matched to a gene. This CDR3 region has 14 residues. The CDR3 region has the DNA TGTGCCATCAGTGATTTGGACAGGACCTATGGCTACACCTTC. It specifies CAISDLDRTYGYTF.

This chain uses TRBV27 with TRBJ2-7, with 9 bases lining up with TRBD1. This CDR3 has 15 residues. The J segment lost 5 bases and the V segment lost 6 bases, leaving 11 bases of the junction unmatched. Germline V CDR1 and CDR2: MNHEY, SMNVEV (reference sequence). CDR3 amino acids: CASRIAGTGNHEQYF. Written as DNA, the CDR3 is TGTGCCAGCAGGATCGCCGGGACAGGGAACCACGAGCAGTACTTC.

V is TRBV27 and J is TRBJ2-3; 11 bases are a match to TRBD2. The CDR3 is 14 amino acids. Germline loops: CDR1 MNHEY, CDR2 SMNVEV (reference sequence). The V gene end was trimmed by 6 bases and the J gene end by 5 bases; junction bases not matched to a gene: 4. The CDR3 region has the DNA TGTGCCAGCAGACTAGCGGGAGCTAGAGATACGCAGTATTTT. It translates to CASRLAGARDTQYF.

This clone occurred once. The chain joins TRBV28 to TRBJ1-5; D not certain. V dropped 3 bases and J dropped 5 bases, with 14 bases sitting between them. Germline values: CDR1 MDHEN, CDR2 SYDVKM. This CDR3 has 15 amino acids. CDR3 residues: CASSFGGGLDQPQHF. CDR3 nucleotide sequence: TGTGCCAGCAGTTTTGGAGGAGGGTTGGATCAGCCCCAGCATTTT.

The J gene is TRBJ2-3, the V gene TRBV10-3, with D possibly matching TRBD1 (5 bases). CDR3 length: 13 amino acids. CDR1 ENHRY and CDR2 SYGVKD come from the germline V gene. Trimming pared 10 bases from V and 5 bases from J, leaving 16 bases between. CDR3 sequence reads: CATEEGVRDTQYF. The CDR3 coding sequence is TGTGCCACAGAGGAAGGGGTCCGAGATACGCAGTATTTT.

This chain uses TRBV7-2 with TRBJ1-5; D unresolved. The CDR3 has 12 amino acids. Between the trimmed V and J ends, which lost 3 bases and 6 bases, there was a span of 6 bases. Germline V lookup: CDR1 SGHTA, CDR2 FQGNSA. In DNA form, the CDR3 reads TGTGCCAGCAGCTTTCGGGGTCAGCCCCAGCATTTT. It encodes CASSFRGQPQHF.

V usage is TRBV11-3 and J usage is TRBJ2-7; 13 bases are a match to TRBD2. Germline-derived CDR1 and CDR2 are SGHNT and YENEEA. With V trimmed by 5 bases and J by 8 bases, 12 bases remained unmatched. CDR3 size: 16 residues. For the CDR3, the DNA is TGTGCCAGCAGCCACAGTCGGGGACTAGCGGGATCGAAGCAGTACTTC. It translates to CASSHSRGLAGSKQYF. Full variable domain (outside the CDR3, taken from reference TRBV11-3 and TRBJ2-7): EAGVVQSPRYKIIEKKQPVAFWCNPISGHNTLYWYLQNLGQGPELLIRYENEEAVDDSQLPKDRFSAERLKGVDSTLKIQPAELGDSAVYLCASSHSRGLAGSKQYFGPGTRLTVT.

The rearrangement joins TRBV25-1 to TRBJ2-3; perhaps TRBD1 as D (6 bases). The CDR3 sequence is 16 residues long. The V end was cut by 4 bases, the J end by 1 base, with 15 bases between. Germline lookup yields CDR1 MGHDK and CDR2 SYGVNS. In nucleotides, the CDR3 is TGTGCCAGCAGTGTTTCAGGGACAACCCGCACAGATACGCAGTATTTT. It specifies CASSVSGTTRTDTQYF.

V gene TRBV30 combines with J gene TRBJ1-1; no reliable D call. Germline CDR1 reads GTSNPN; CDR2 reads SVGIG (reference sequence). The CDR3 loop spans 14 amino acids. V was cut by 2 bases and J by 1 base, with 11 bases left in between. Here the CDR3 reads CAWSRRASNTEAFF. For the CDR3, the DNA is TGTGCCTGGAGTAGGCGGGCTTCGAACACTGAAGCTTTCTTT.

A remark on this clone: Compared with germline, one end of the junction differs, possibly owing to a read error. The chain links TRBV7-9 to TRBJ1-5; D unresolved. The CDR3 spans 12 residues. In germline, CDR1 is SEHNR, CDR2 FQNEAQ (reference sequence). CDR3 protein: CSSSTGEQPQHF. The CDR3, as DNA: TGTTCCAGCAGCACCGGGGAGCAGCCCCAGCATTTT.

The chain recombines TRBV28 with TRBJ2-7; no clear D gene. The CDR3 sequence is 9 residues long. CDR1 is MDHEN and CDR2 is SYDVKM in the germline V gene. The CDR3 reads CGHRTEQYF. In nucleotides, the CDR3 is TGTGGCCACCGAACTGAGCAGTACTTC.

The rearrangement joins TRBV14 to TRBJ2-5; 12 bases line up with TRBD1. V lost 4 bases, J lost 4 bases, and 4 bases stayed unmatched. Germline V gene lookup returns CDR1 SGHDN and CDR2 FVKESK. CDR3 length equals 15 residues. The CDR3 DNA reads TGTGCCAGCAGCCGGGACAGGGGGCGCCCAGAGACCCAGTACTTC. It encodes CASSRDRGRPETQYF.

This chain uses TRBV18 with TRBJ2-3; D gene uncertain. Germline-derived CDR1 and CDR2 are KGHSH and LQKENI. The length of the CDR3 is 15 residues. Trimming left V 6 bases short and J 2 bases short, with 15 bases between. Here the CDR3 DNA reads TGTGCCAGCTCGTATTCCGGCGGATACACAGATACGCAGTATTTT. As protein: CASSYSGGYTDTQYF.